Each of the 7 T cell receptor beta chains below was sequenced from the same sample in a study of T cell repertoires in cytomegalovirus infection. Each CDR3 protein is one row after TCRdb ran MiXCR on the reads. The repertoire holds 310,000 or so distinct CDR3 sequences, with roughly 25% as singletons. Sequencing was performed on PBMCs. The receptor set was obtained from a human donor in good health (CMV status not recorded). Some clones in this sample may be carry-over from other donors' samples.

This clonotype was seen only a few times. The V and J genes are TRBV7-3 and TRBJ2-1; 9 nucleotides agree with TRBD2. Germline-derived CDR1 and CDR2 are SGHTA and FQGTGA. Trimming removed 5 bases from V and 5 bases from J; junction bases left unmatched: 10. The CDR3 covers 16 residues. The CDR3 spells CASSLLAGDYNNEQFF. In DNA, the CDR3 is TGTGCCAGCAGCCTCTTAGCGGGGGACTATAACAATGAGCAGTTCTTC.

This clonotype was seen ten or more times. The CDR3 nucleotides are TGTGCCAGCAGCTTAGAAGGCTGGGTCAATGAGCAGTTCTTC. Translated, it gives CASSLEGWVNEQFF. This chain joins TRBV7-2 and TRBJ2-1; D not certain. This CDR3 contains 14 residues. The V end was cut by 1 base, the J end by 6 bases, with 10 bases between. The germline V gene encodes CDR1 SGHTA and CDR2 FQGNSA.

This clonotype was observed a few times. The genes are TRBV7-2 and TRBJ2-1; D is possibly TRBD1 (6 bases). V dropped 5 bases and J dropped 8 bases, with 16 bases sitting between them. The CDR3 loop spans 14 amino acids. CDR1 and CDR2 (germline): SGHTA, FQGNSA. The CDR3 sequence is CASSLMTGSDEQFF. CDR3 DNA: TGTGCCAGCAGCCTTATGACAGGTTCCGATGAGCAGTTCTTC.

The chain is built from TRBV28 and TRBJ2-1; TRBD1 agrees at 10 bases. CDR3 length: 15 residues. The germline gives CDR1 MDHEN, CDR2 SYDVKM. The ends lost 2 bases at V and 6 bases at J; junction bases unmatched: 4. CDR3 sequence reads: CASSLPRQGANEQFF. Here the CDR3 DNA reads TGTGCCAGCAGTTTACCCCGACAGGGGGCCAATGAGCAGTTCTTC.

The rearrangement uses TRBV7-2 and TRBJ2-1, with 8 bases matching TRBD1. Looked up from germline, CDR1 is SGHTA and CDR2 is FQGNSA. The trim removed 6 bases at V and 2 bases at J, leaving 6 bases unmatched. This CDR3 contains 15 residues. The CDR3 protein is CASSRQGIAYNEQFF. CDR3 DNA: TGTGCCAGCAGTAGACAGGGGATAGCCTACAATGAGCAGTTCTTC.

This chain links TRBV28 with TRBJ2-1; 14 nucleotides line up with TRBD2. This CDR3 is 15 amino acids long. Trimming cost V 4 bases and J 8 bases; bases outside gene matches: 4. Looked up from germline, CDR1 is MDHEN and CDR2 is SYDVKM. The CDR3 sequence: CASSSGTSGSYEQFF. The DNA of the CDR3 is TGTGCCAGCAGTTCCGGGACTAGCGGGAGCTATGAGCAGTTCTTC.

There are many counts of this clonotype. The chain is built from TRBV7-9 and TRBJ2-1, with 10 bases lining up with TRBD1. The CDR3 contains 15 residues. The junction had 4 bases not matched to a gene; V was cut back by 5 bases and J by 3 bases. CDR1 SEHNR and CDR2 FQNEAQ come from the germline V gene (reference sequence). Here the CDR3 DNA reads TGTGCCAGCAGCCGGACAGGGGGGGTCTACAATGAGCAGTTCTTC. It specifies CASSRTGGVYNEQFF.